One sample yielded the 14 T cell receptor beta chains listed below, sequenced in a study of T cell responses to AZD1222 COVID-19 vaccine. TCRdb's copy holds only in-frame clones and misses some; the assay was immunoSEQ multiplex PCR. This sample carries some 130,000 clones, over 85% of them seen once, and the ten largest clones take approximately 6.8%. Sequencing was performed on peripheral blood, taken 28 days after the second AZD1222 dose. These receptors were obtained from an adult who received the AZD1222 COVID-19 vaccine.

V and J are TRBV30 and TRBJ1-1, with a tentative D call TRBD1 (5 bases). V dropped 4 bases and J dropped 5 bases, with 11 bases sitting between them. Germline V CDR1 and CDR2: GTSNPN, SVGIG (reference sequence). The CDR3 sequence is 12 residues long. The CDR3 region has the DNA TGTGCCTGGACTCTGGGGGGGACTGAAGCTTTCTTT. Translated, it gives CAWTLGGTEAFF.

The rearrangement links TRBV2 to TRBJ2-1; tentatively, D is TRBD1 (5 bases). CDR3 length: 15 residues. Trimming stripped 7 bases from V and 5 bases from J, with 18 bases between. Looked up from germline, CDR1 is SNHLY and CDR2 is FYNNEI. The CDR3 DNA is TGTGCCAGCAACTCCCAGGGTTTCATGGACAATGAGCAGTTCTTC. Encoded protein: CASNSQGFMDNEQFF.

The chain employs TRBV6-4 and TRBJ2-3; 12 bases agree with TRBD2. Germline V gene data show CDR1 as MRHNA and CDR2 as SNTAGT. The ends lost 5 bases at V and 5 bases at J; junction bases unmatched: 2. The CDR3 runs 14 residues. This CDR3 reads CASSPGLAGDTQYF. CDR3 in DNA: TGTGCCAGCAGTCCGGGACTAGCGGGAGATACGCAGTATTTT.

The chain employs TRBV15 and TRBJ1-1, with a weak D call TRBD1 (6 bases). The CDR3 sequence is 15 residues long. V shed 1 base and J shed 0 bases, with 9 bases lying between them. The germline CDR1 and CDR2 sequences are LNHNV and YYDKDF (reference sequence). The chain's CDR3 is CATSRGGGMNTEAFF. In DNA, the CDR3 is TGTGCCACCAGCAGAGGCGGGGGCATGAACACTGAAGCTTTCTTT. Drawing the rest from reference TRBV15 and TRBJ1-1, the complete variable domain is DAMVIQNPRYQVTQFGKPVTLSCSQTLNHNVMYWYQQKSSQAPKLLFHYYDKDFNNEADTPDNFQSRRPNTSFCFLDIRSPGLGDTAMYLCATSRGGGMNTEAFFGQGTRLTVV.

The chain employs TRBV14 and TRBJ1-2, with D uncertain. Germline CDR1 SGHDN, CDR2 FVKESK. CDR3 length equals 15 residues. The V gene lost 0 bases and the J gene lost 7 bases, with 15 bases spanning the gap. CDR3 DNA: TGTGCCAGCAGCCAAGACGTATTTGGAGGTTTTGGCTACACCTTC. Encoded protein: CASSQDVFGGFGYTF.

The chain uses TRBV7-9 and TRBJ1-5; D is undetermined. The germline V gene encodes CDR1 SEHNR and CDR2 FQNEAQ (reference sequence). This CDR3 spans 15 amino acids. Trimming left V 5 bases short and J 7 bases short, with 18 bases between. The CDR3 nucleotides read TGTGCCAGCAGCCGAGGTCGAGGGTCTGGCCAGCCCCAGCATTTT. Translation: CASSRGRGSGQPQHF.

The chain is built from TRBV6-2 or TRBV6-3 and TRBJ2-2; D gene unclear. This CDR3 region has 12 residues. Germline loops: CDR1 MNHEY, CDR2 SVGEGT. V shed 2 bases and J shed 4 bases, with 2 bases lying between them. CDR3: CASSYATGELFF. For the CDR3, the DNA is TGTGCCAGCAGTTACGCCACCGGGGAGCTGTTTTTT.

This clone was found once. V is TRBV28 and J is TRBJ1-4, with TRBD1 matching over 9 bases. With V trimmed by 5 bases and J by 8 bases, 6 bases remained unmatched. From germline, CDR1 is MDHEN and CDR2 SYDVKM. The CDR3 is 14 amino acids. The CDR3 nucleotides read TGTGCCAGCAGTGAGGGACAGGGTAGGGAAAAACTGTTTTTT. This encodes CASSEGQGREKLFF.

V usage is TRBV18 and J usage is TRBJ2-1; tentative D call: TRBD1 (5 bases). The CDR3 is made up of 13 amino acids. Germline lookup yields CDR1 KGHSH and CDR2 LQKENI. V was clipped by 1 base and J by 5 bases, with 6 bases between them. In DNA, the CDR3 is TGTGCCAGCTCACCACGCAGGGACAATGAGCAGTTCTTC. It specifies CASSPRRDNEQFF.

This sequence joins TRBV27 and TRBJ2-6; D possibly matches TRBD1 or TRBD2 (5 bases each). V dropped 4 bases and J dropped 4 bases, with 20 bases sitting between them. The germline gives CDR1 MNHEY, CDR2 SMNVEV (reference sequence). The CDR3 spans 18 residues. CDR3 coding DNA: TGTGCCAGCAGTTCCGGAAGAAATCGTGGGGACGGGGCCAACGTCCTGACTTTC. The encoded protein is CASSSGRNRGDGANVLTF.

The chain recombines TRBV30 with TRBJ2-7; perhaps TRBD2 as D (7 bases). Germline V gene data show CDR1 as GTSNPN and CDR2 as SVGIG (reference sequence). The CDR3 runs to 12 residues. V was pared by 1 base and J by 12 bases, with 16 bases between. CDR3 sequence (DNA): TGTGCCTGGAGTGAGGGGGGGGCGTCGTGGTACTTC. It specifies CAWSEGGASWYF.

The chain combines TRBV7-2 with TRBJ1-2; TRBD1 is a possible D gene (6 bases). V was clipped by 7 bases and J by 5 bases, with 23 bases between them. The CDR3 runs to 16 residues. The V gene's germline CDR1 is SGHTA and CDR2 FQGNSA. The CDR3 DNA reads TGTGCCAGCATCCCCAATGCGGGGGCCTCCCCATATGGCTACACCTTC. This encodes CASIPNAGASPYGYTF.

J is TRBJ1-2 and V is TRBV18; D gene unclear. CDR1 is KGHSH, CDR2 LQKENI, per germline. The V and J ends lost 0 bases and 3 bases respectively, with 11 bases between them. CDR3 size: 15 residues. CDR3 DNA: TGTGCCAGCTCACCACCCGCGACGCACTACTATGGCTACACCTTC. This sequence encodes CASSPPATHYYGYTF.

The V call is TRBV7-2, the J call TRBJ1-6; D not certain. The CDR3 totals 15 residues. CDR1 and CDR2 from the germline V gene are SGHTA and FQGNSA. The ends were cut back, 2 bases at V and 5 bases at J, with 10 bases in the middle. Here the CDR3 DNA reads TGTGCCAGCAGCTTAAGTAGTACGGATAATTCACCCCTCCACTTT. Translating gives CASSLSSTDNSPLHF.